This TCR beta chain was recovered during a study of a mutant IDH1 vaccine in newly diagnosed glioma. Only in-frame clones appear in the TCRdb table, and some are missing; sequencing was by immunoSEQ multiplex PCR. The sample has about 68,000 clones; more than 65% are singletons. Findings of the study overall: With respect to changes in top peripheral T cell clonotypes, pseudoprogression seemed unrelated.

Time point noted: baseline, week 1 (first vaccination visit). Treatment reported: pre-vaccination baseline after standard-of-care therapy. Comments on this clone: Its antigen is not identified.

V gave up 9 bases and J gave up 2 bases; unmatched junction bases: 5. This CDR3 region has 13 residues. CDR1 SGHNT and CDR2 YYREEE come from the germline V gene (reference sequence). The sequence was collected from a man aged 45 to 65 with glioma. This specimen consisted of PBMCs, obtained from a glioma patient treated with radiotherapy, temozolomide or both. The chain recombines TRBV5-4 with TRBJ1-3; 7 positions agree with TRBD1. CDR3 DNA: TGTGCCACGCGACAGGGACCTGGAAACACCATATATTTT. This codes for CATRQGPGNTIYF.